The 28 T cell receptor beta chains presented below share a single source sample, sequenced in a study of blood T cell repertoires in COVID-19. This table comes from immunoSEQ multiplex PCR, and its TCRdb copy is limited to in-frame clones, with some not included. The data contain 390,000 or so clones, around 86% of them singletons. Sequencing was carried out using PBMCs or T cells enriched from blood (not recorded which). The origin of the receptors is a woman aged 50 to 60 who had recovered from COVID-19.

The genes are TRBV30 and TRBJ1-5; D ambiguous. V was pared by 1 base and J by 5 bases, with 12 bases between. Germline CDR1 is GTSNPN and CDR2 is SVGIG (reference sequence). CDR3 size: 14 residues. The CDR3 here is CAWSGKRVYQPQHF. In DNA, the CDR3 is TGTGCCTGGAGTGGAAAGCGAGTTTATCAGCCCCAGCATTTT.

The chain recombines TRBV19 with TRBJ2-2; 8 bases map to TRBD2. V was clipped by 3 bases and J by 6 bases; unmatched bases: 6. This CDR3 has 15 amino acids. From germline, CDR1 is LNHDA and CDR2 SQIVND (reference sequence). The CDR3 DNA sequence: TGTGCCAGTAGTATTACGGGAGGGCCCGCCGGGGAGCTGTTTTTT. The encoded protein is CASSITGGPAGELFF.

CDR3 loop: CASSPYGGPGATEAFF. CDR3 nucleotides: TGTGCCAGCAGTCCTTACGGGGGACCTGGGGCTACTGAAGCTTTCTTT. The chain couples TRBV6-4 to TRBJ1-1; tentatively, D is TRBD1 (5 bases). Trimming pared 5 bases from V and 5 bases from J, leaving 21 bases between. The CDR3 totals 16 residues. Germline-derived CDR1 and CDR2 are MRHNA and SNTAGT.

This clone was detected once. The rearrangement joins TRBV5-4 to TRBJ2-5; 12 bases map to TRBD2. V trimming: 4 bases; J trimming: 4 bases; junction bases outside the gene matches: 11. Per the germline V gene, CDR1 is SGHNT and CDR2 is YYREEE (reference sequence). This CDR3 spans 17 amino acids. The CDR3 reads CASSAIGLAGSGETQYF. The CDR3 region has the DNA TGTGCCAGCAGCGCTATCGGACTAGCGGGATCGGGAGAGACCCAGTACTTC.

V and J are TRBV2 and TRBJ2-5; D is possibly TRBD1 (5 bases). Germline assignment: CDR1 SNHLY and CDR2 FYNNEI. The CDR3 runs to 12 residues. Trimming stripped 10 bases from V and 5 bases from J, with 14 bases between. CDR3 sequence: CAITDTPETQYF. As DNA, the CDR3 is TGTGCCATCACGGACACCCCCGAGACCCAGTACTTC.

The chain uses TRBV13 and TRBJ2-4; the match to TRBD1 covers 8 bases. The J segment lost 1 base and the V segment lost 0 bases, leaving 17 bases of the junction unmatched. There are 21 residues in the CDR3. Germline V gene lookup returns CDR1 PRHDT and CDR2 FYEKMQ (reference sequence). The CDR3 reads CASSLGSRGTGQVGAKNIQYF. CDR3 DNA sequence: TGTGCCAGCAGCTTAGGGTCGCGAGGGACAGGACAAGTTGGCGCCAAAAACATTCAGTACTTC.

V is TRBV21-1 and J is TRBJ1-2; the table's TRBD1 call for D was not verified on the DNA. TRBV21-1 is a listed pseudogene. The CDR3 is made up of 11 amino acids. The CDR3 region has the DNA TGTGCCAGCACCTCCAGGGCTGGCTACACCTTC. Translation gives CASTSRAGYTF.

The chain links TRBV30 to TRBJ1-2; possibly TRBD1 for D (6 bases). The germline V gene encodes CDR1 GTSNPN and CDR2 SVGIG (reference sequence). The CDR3 consists of 13 residues. The V end was cut by 2 bases, the J end by 2 bases, with 9 bases between. The CDR3 DNA reads as TGTGCCTGGAGTAGGGGGTCAAACTATGGCTACACCTTC. The encoded protein is CAWSRGSNYGYTF. The full variable domain, its missing parts supplied by reference TRBV30 and TRBJ1-2, is SQTIHQWPATLVQPVGSPLSLECTVEGTSNPNLYWYRQAAGRGLQLLFYSVGIGQISSEVPQNLSASRPQDRQFILSSKKLLLSDSGFYLCAWSRGSNYGYTFGSGTRLTVV.

The chain has TRBV5-4 and TRBJ2-7, with TRBD1 as a possible D gene (5 bases). This CDR3 has 15 residues. CDR1 SGHNT and CDR2 YYREEE come from the germline V gene (reference sequence). V lost 0 bases and J lost 1, with 11 bases in between. The CDR3 loop reads CASSLEAGLSYEQYF. The CDR3 nucleotides are TGTGCCAGCAGCTTGGAGGCAGGGCTTTCCTACGAGCAGTACTTC.

The rearrangement links TRBV5-5 to TRBJ1-3, with D possibly TRBD1 on 5 matching bases. The CDR3 runs 16 residues. V gave up 1 base and J gave up 0 bases, with 11 bases separating them. Per germline, CDR1 SGHKS and CDR2 YYEKEE (reference sequence). The CDR3 reads CASSLQGHSSGNTIYF. DNA for the CDR3: TGTGCCAGCAGCTTGCAAGGACATAGCTCTGGAAACACCATATATTTT. Combining the CDR3 with reference TRBV5-5 and TRBJ1-3 gives the whole variable domain DAGVTQSPTHLIKTRGQQVTLRCSPISGHKSVSWYQQVLGQGPQFIFQYYEKEERGRGNFPDRFSARQFPNYSSELNVNALLLGDSALYLCASSLQGHSSGNTIYFGEGSWLTVV.

The chain couples TRBV11-1 to TRBJ2-7, with 10 bases identical to TRBD1. Losses at the gene ends were 0 bases for V and 6 bases for J; bases not matched to a gene: 5. The CDR3 is 15 amino acids. The germline CDR1 and CDR2 sequences are SGHAT and FQDESV (reference sequence). CDR3 DNA sequence: TGTGCCAGCAGCTTAGCCGGGACAGGGGCCACCGAGCAGTACTTC. Translated: CASSLAGTGATEQYF.

The chain recombines TRBV6-2 or TRBV6-3 with TRBJ2-3; TRBD2 matches 12 bases. This CDR3 contains 17 residues. The trim removed 4 bases at V and 6 bases at J, leaving 11 bases unmatched. Germline CDR1 reads MNHEY; CDR2 reads SVGEGT. The CDR3 protein is CASSSSSRLAGDDTQYF. The CDR3, as DNA: TGTGCCAGCAGTTCCTCCTCTCGACTAGCGGGGGATGATACGCAGTATTTT.

The chain carries TRBV29-1 and TRBJ1-2, with 8 bases fitting TRBD1. The ends lost 6 bases at V and 4 bases at J; junction bases unmatched: 4. The CDR3 covers 12 residues. The V gene's germline CDR1 is SQVTM and CDR2 ANQGSEA. The CDR3 coding sequence is TGCAGCGTCCCGGGACAGGCCTATGGCTACACCTTC. Its translation is CSVPGQAYGYTF.

The genes are TRBV5-6 and TRBJ2-7; 7 bases are a match to TRBD1. This CDR3 has 15 residues. V lost 5 bases, J lost 5 bases, and 13 bases stayed unmatched. The germline gives CDR1 SGHDT, CDR2 YYEEEE. The CDR3 sequence: CASSPGTAFGDEQYF. In nucleotides, the CDR3 is TGTGCCAGCAGTCCGGGGACAGCCTTCGGGGACGAGCAGTACTTC.

The chain is built from TRBV27 and TRBJ2-6; possible D gene TRBD2, 6 bases. Looked up from germline, CDR1 is MNHEY and CDR2 is SMNVEV (reference sequence). V was clipped by 1 base and J by 0 bases, with 19 bases between them. The CDR3 spans 20 residues. CDR3 loop: CASSLFTPGRDSSGANVLTF. The CDR3 DNA is TGTGCCAGCAGTTTATTCACACCGGGACGGGACTCCTCTGGGGCCAACGTCCTGACTTTC.

V usage is TRBV4-1 and J usage is TRBJ1-4, with 7 bases matching TRBD1. Trimming removed 8 bases from V and 4 bases from J; junction bases left unmatched: 7. CDR1 MGHRA and CDR2 YSYEKL come from the germline V gene. The CDR3 runs to 14 residues. The CDR3 DNA reads as TGCGCCAGCGCCAGGGGGACAGATAATGAAAAACTGTTTTTT. Translation: CASARGTDNEKLFF.

This clone was counted a single time. V and J are TRBV7-8 and TRBJ1-4; TRBD1 aligns across 7 bases. Per germline, CDR1 SGHVS and CDR2 FQNEAQ. This CDR3 region has 14 residues. V gave up 8 bases and J gave up 8 bases; unmatched junction bases: 11. CDR3 sequence (DNA): TGTGCCAGCCGATGGGGACAGAGCAACGAAAAACTGTTTTTT. This sequence encodes CASRWGQSNEKLFF.

In this sample, this clone turned up a few times. V usage is TRBV19 and J usage is TRBJ1-5; TRBD1 agrees at 12 bases. The V gene end was trimmed by 7 bases and the J gene end by 7 bases; junction bases not matched to a gene: 17. Germline V CDR1 and CDR2: LNHDA, SQIVND (reference sequence). The CDR3 has 18 amino acids. The CDR3 DNA sequence: TGTGCCAGTATGGGACTGTCGGACGGGACAGGGGGCGGACAGCCCCAGCATTTT. Its protein product is CASMGLSDGTGGGQPQHF.

The chain combines TRBV7-2 with TRBJ1-2, with TRBD1 matching 9 bases. The germline gives CDR1 SGHTA, CDR2 FQGNSA. The length of the CDR3 is 15 residues. V lost 1 base, J lost 4 bases, and 4 bases stayed unmatched. CDR3 sequence reads: CASSLVDRGSYGYTF. The CDR3 DNA is TGTGCCAGCAGCTTAGTGGACAGGGGTTCCTATGGCTACACCTTC.

Here the CDR3 reads CASSGNTDTQYF. The CDR3 region has the DNA TGTGCCAGCAGTGGTAACACGGATACGCAGTATTTT. The chain carries TRBV12-3 or TRBV12-4 and TRBJ2-3; D remains ambiguous. Trimming stripped 5 bases from V and 6 bases from J, with 9 bases between. The CDR3 is 12 amino acids.

The V and J genes are TRBV29-1 and TRBJ2-5; TRBD1 matches 8 bases. CDR1 and CDR2 from the germline V gene are SQVTM and ANQGSEA. V dropped 7 bases and J dropped 4; count of bases not matched to a gene: 23. This CDR3 has 18 residues. The CDR3 DNA reads as TGCAGCGCTGGCCCACCCCCAGGTGGCAGGGGGCTGGGAGAGACCCAGTACTTC. Translating gives CSAGPPPGGRGLGETQYF.

The gene calls are TRBV3-1 (or the pseudogene TRBV3-2) and TRBJ2-1; D is possibly TRBD2 (5 bases). Germline assignment: CDR1 LGHDT and CDR2 YNNKEL (reference sequence). CDR3 length: 14 amino acids. Trimming took 4 bases from V and 5 from J, leaving 12 bases between them. CDR3 residues: CASSPLLANNEQFF. DNA of the CDR3: TGTGCCAGCAGCCCACTTCTAGCTAACAATGAGCAGTTCTTC.

This chain uses TRBV7-2 with TRBJ2-1; D unresolved. The CDR3 has 13 residues. The germline V gene has CDR1 SGHTA and CDR2 FQGNSA. V shed 4 bases and J shed 0 bases, with 4 bases lying between them. The CDR3 protein is CASSSVSYNEQFF. CDR3 bases: TGTGCCAGCAGCTCTGTCTCCTACAATGAGCAGTTCTTC.

This chain links TRBV5-4 with TRBJ1-2; weak D call: TRBD1 (6 bases). Germline values: CDR1 SGHNT, CDR2 YYREEE (reference sequence). This CDR3 is 16 amino acids long. The V and J ends lost 0 bases and 6 bases respectively, with 18 bases between them. CDR3 amino acids: CASSLEGGVLKDGYTF. CDR3 bases: TGTGCCAGCAGCTTGGAAGGGGGGGTACTTAAAGATGGCTACACCTTC.

CDR3 region: CASSLDGVLNQPQHF. DNA for the CDR3: TGTGCCAGCAGCTTGGACGGAGTTTTGAATCAGCCCCAGCATTTT. The rearrangement joins TRBV5-5 to TRBJ1-5; D not certain. Trimming shortened V by 0 bases and J by 4 bases, and 11 bases separated the two germline ends. The CDR3 runs 15 residues. Per germline, CDR1 SGHKS and CDR2 YYEKEE (reference sequence).

The chain recombines TRBV27 with TRBJ2-2; 7 bases fit TRBD2. Germline V gene sequence: CDR1 MNHEY, CDR2 SMNVEV (reference sequence). V shed 8 bases, J shed 3 bases, and the junction held 12 bases outside the gene matches. This CDR3 region has 16 residues. For the CDR3, the DNA is TGTGCCAGCTCTAACGGTCGGGGGGACTACACCGGGGAGCTGTTTTTT. This codes for CASSNGRGDYTGELFF.

The chain has TRBV5-4 and TRBJ2-3; possible D gene TRBD2, 5 bases. Germline CDR1 reads SGHNT; CDR2 reads YYREEE (reference sequence). The V end was cut by 1 base, the J end by 9 bases, with 9 bases between. The CDR3 covers 12 residues. The CDR3 is CASSLMRETQYF. The DNA for the CDR3 is TGTGCCAGCAGCTTGATGAGGGAAACGCAGTATTTT.

The gene calls are TRBV11-2 and TRBJ1-2, with a possible D match to TRBD1 (6 bases). The ends were cut back, 6 bases at V and 4 bases at J, with 6 bases in the middle. There are 11 residues in the CDR3. In germline, CDR1 is SGHAT, CDR2 FQNNGV. CDR3: CASRQGYGYTF. In nucleotides, the CDR3 is TGTGCCAGCAGACAGGGCTATGGCTACACCTTC.